Sequencing of this TCR beta chain was carried out in a study of blood T cell repertoires in COVID-19. Overall study context: From T cells, B-cell-depleted T cells, or PBMCs came the material, which was cDNA or gDNA.

This clone came up once. V dropped 0 bases and J dropped 2; count of bases not matched to a gene: 1. Germline values: CDR1 WSHSY, CDR2 SAAADI. This CDR3 contains 15 residues. Authors' methods: Quantification of nucleated cells was approximated via reference gene primer amplification. Sequencing used immunoSEQ multiplex PCR; TCRdb keeps in-frame clones, though not all of them. That table gives V, J and clone size, and the DNA gave D and trimming. The data show around 170,000 clones, 75% to 90% seen once. The specimen was peripheral blood. The clonotype comes from a woman between 55 and 75 years old with acute or convalescent COVID-19. The chain joins TRBV10-2 to TRBJ1-3; TRBD1 matches 7 bases. CDR3 sequence (DNA): TGCGCCAGCAGTGAGTCCACAGGGGCTGGAAACACCATATATTTT. Protein sequence: CASSESTGAGNTIYF.